What follows are 3 T cell receptor beta chains derived from one specimen sequenced in a study of shared clonotypes between healthy human individuals (dated by TCRdb to the early 2020s). CD8 naive samples consisted of CD45RO-negative cells that were positively selected for CCR7, yielding a CD45RA+CCR7+ population without TemRA cells. The library was prepared using the immunoSEQ multiplex PCR assay. TCRdb mirrors the immuneACCESS table, restricted to in-frame sequences. Some clones are absent from its copies; in checked studies, under half trace to an unresolved V gene, and the reason for the others is unknown. The sample contains approximately 2,200,000 clones, just over 90% of them found a single time. More than 1.5% of the sample is held by the ten biggest clonotypes. What was sequenced was naive CD8+ T cells from PBMCs. Interpreted using the paper, the cell subset or site label stands for: CD45RA+CCR7+. The receptors here all came from a young man in good health. Some clones in this sample may be carry-over from other donors' samples.

The chain has TRBV6-1 and TRBJ2-7, with 8 bases lining up with TRBD1. Germline V lookup: CDR1 MNHNS, CDR2 SASEGT. The junction had 8 bases not matched to a gene; V was cut back by 1 base and J by 3 bases. CDR3 length equals 16 residues. The CDR3 sequence is CASSEEYGGQGYEQYF. CDR3 DNA: TGTGCCAGCAGTGAAGAGTACGGCGGACAGGGCTACGAGCAGTACTTC.

A note on this clone: The same CDR3 can be traced to other DNA sequences in this sample. V is TRBV10-3 and J is TRBJ2-7; the D is unclear. This CDR3 region has 12 residues. CDR1 ENHRY and CDR2 SYGVKD come from the germline V gene. The V end was cut by 0 bases, the J end by 4 bases, with 4 bases between. The CDR3 reads CAISESGYEQYF. The CDR3 DNA reads as TGTGCCATCAGTGAGTCGGGGTACGAGCAGTACTTC.

CDR3 coding DNA: TGTGCCAGCAGCCAAGATTTGGGGGGTCCGGACTATGGCTACACCTTC. Protein product: CASSQDLGGPDYGYTF. V gene TRBV14 combines with J gene TRBJ1-2, with a possible D match to TRBD1 (5 bases). Germline loops: CDR1 SGHDN, CDR2 FVKESK. V lost 0 bases and J lost 3, with 14 bases in between. CDR3 size: 16 residues.